This T cell receptor beta chain was identified in a study of T-cell memory formation after mild COVID-19. Turning to the study itself: TCR clustering was largely donor specific.

On this clonotype: What it binds is unknown.

CDR3 length equals 15 residues. Germline V gene data show CDR1 as SEHNR and CDR2 as FQNEAQ (reference sequence). The J segment lost 3 bases and the V segment lost 1 base, leaving 5 bases of the junction unmatched. Researchers used 5'RACE with constant-segment primers to make TCR alpha and TCR beta cDNA libraries that carry sample barcodes and UMIs. TCRdb redid the calling of the 5' RACE reads with MiXCR, one entry per CDR3 protein. The sample contains 150,000 to 200,000 distinct CDR3 sequences, approximately 10% of which appear only once. Study observations and caveats: Nothing confirmed that second-wave clones peaking on day 37 were specific for SARS-CoV-2.

Sequencing was done on a sample of PBMCs or a T cell subset sorted from them (not recorded which). This clonotype was sampled from a man aged 18 to 30 who had mild COVID-19 (a few samples of this study predate the infection). Cell type and time point are not known. The V call is TRBV7-9, the J call TRBJ1-2, with 7 bases fitting TRBD1. CDR3 residues: CASSLEWDRYYGYTF. The CDR3 DNA sequence: TGTGCCAGCAGCTTAGAGTGGGACAGATACTATGGCTACACCTTC.